This record concerns one TCR beta chain sequence. Its antigen is not known. Amplification yielded TCR beta CDR3 regions, with RNA transcripts as the source. In the first-round RT-PCR of the TCR CDR3, the HTBI primer set was used. TCRdb called the multiplex PCR reads again in MiXCR, with one record for every CDR3 protein. The sample gives around 760,000 distinct CDR3 sequences, over 35% of which show up once; about a third is in the top ten. CDR3 length: 13 amino acids. Germline-derived CDR1 and CDR2 are LGHDT and YNNKEL (reference sequence). J was trimmed by 1 base and V by 8 bases; bases with no gene match: 5. This sample was taken from a study of T cells in Graves' hyperthyroidism and ophthalmopathy. General study points: A model of 13 V-J pairs discriminated ophthalmopathy from stable hyperthyroidism.

The origin of this receptor is a woman aged 40 to 50 with Graves' hyperthyroidism. This sequence joins TRBV3-1 and TRBJ2-7, with 7 nucleotides matching TRBD2. Sequences were obtained from blood. Here the CDR3 DNA reads TGTGCCAGCGCGGACGGGGGGTCCTACGAGCAGTACTTC. Its protein product is CASADGGSYEQYF.